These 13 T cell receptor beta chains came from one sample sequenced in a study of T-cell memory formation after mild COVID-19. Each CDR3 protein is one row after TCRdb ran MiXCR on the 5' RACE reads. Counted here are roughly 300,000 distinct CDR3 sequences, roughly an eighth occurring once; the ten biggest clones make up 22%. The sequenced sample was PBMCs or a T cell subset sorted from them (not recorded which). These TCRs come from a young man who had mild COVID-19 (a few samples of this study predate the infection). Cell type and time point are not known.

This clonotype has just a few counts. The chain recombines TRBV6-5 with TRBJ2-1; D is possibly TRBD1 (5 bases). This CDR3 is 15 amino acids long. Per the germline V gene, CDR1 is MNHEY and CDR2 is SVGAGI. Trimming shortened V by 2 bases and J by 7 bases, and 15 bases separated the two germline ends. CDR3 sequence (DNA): TGTGCCAGCAGTTACATGGGGCAGGTCGGGAATGAGCAGTTCTTC. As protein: CASSYMGQVGNEQFF.

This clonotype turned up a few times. In DNA form, the CDR3 reads TGTGCCAGTGCGGGACAGCTTAGCACAGATACGCAGTATTTT. Translated: CASAGQLSTDTQYF. V and J are TRBV9 and TRBJ2-3, with TRBD1 as a possible D gene (7 bases). Trimming removed 8 bases from V and 0 bases from J, with 13 bases in between. The CDR3 sequence is 14 residues long. The V gene's germline CDR1 is SGDLS and CDR2 YYNGEE.

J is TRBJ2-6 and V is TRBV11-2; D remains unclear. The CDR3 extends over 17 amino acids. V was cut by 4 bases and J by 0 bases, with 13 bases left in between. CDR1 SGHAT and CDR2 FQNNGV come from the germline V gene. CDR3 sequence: CASSSIRPDSGANVLTF. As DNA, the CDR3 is TGTGCCAGCAGCTCCATAAGACCGGACTCTGGGGCCAACGTCCTGACTTTC.

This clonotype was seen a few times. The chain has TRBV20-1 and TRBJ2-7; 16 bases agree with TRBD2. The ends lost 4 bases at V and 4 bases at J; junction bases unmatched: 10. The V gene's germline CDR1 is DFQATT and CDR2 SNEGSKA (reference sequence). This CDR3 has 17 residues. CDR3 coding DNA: TGCAGTGCTAATCCTCCCGGGACTAGCGGGGGGGCGTACGAGCAGTACGTC. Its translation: CSANPPGTSGGAYEQYV.

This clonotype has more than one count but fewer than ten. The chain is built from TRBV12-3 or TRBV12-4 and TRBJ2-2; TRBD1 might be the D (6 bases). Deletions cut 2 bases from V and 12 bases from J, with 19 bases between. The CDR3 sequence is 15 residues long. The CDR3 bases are TGTGCCAGCAGTTTACCCCCCGCAGGGGAGTCCCAGCTGTTTTTT. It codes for CASSLPPAGESQLFF.

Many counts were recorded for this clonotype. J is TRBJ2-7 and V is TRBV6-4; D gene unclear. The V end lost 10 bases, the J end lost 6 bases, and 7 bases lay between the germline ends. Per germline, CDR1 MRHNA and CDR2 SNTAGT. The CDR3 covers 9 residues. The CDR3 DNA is TGTGCCACTTCGGTCGAGCAGTACTTC. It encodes CATSVEQYF.

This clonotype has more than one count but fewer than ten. The CDR3 sequence: CASTRGNTGELFF. Written as DNA, the CDR3 is TGTGCCAGCACGCGGGGGAACACCGGGGAGCTGTTTTTT. This chain joins TRBV6-6 and TRBJ2-2; D possibly corresponds to TRBD2 (6 bases). Trimming took off 7 bases at V and 1 base at J, with 7 bases between the two ends. Looked up from germline, CDR1 is MNHNY and CDR2 is SVGAGI (reference sequence). This CDR3 comprises 13 residues.

In DNA, the CDR3 is TGTGCCAGCAGTTATCGGAGCAGCGGCCGGCCTGAAGCTTTCTTT. Translating it yields CASSYRSSGRPEAFF. This chain connects TRBV6-5 to TRBJ1-1; no clear D. The CDR3 has 15 residues. Looked up from germline, CDR1 is MNHEY and CDR2 is SVGAGI. V lost 3 bases and J 6 bases, leaving 17 bases between the germline ends.

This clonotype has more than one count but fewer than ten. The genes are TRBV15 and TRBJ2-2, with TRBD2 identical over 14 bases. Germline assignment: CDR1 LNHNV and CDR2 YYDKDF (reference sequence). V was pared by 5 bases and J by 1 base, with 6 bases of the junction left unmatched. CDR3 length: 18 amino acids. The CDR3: CATSGGLAGVGNTGELFF. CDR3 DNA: TGTGCCACCAGCGGGGGACTAGCGGGGGTTGGGAACACCGGGGAGCTGTTTTTT.

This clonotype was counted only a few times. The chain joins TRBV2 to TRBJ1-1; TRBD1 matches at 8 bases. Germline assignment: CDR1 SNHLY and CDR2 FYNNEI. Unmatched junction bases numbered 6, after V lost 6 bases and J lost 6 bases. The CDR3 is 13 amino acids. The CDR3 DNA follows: TGTGCCAGCAGAAAAACAGGGGGGGCTGAAGCTTTCTTT. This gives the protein CASRKTGGAEAFF.

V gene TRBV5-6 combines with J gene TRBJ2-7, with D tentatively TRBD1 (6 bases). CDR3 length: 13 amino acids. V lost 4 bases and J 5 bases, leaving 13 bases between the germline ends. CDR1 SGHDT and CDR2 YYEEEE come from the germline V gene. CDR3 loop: CASSRRGSHEQYV. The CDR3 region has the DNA TGTGCCAGCAGCCGTAGGGGGAGCCACGAGCAGTACGTC.

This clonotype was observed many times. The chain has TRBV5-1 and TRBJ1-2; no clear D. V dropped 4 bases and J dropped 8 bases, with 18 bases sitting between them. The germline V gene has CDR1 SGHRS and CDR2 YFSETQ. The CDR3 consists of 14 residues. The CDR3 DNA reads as TGCGCCAGCAGCCCCTCGGTGGGATCTGGAGGCTACACCTTC. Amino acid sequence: CASSPSVGSGGYTF.

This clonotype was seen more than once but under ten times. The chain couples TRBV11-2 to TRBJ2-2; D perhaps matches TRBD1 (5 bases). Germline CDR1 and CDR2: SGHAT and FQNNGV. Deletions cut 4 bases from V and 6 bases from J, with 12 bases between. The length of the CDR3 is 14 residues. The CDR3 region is CASSWGFGPGELFF. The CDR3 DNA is TGTGCCAGCAGCTGGGGCTTCGGCCCCGGGGAGCTGTTTTTT.